The 23 T cell receptor beta chains below all came from one sample that was sequenced in a study of blood T cell repertoires in COVID-19. The data were produced by immunoSEQ multiplex PCR, yet TCRdb's version contains in-frame clones alone and is incomplete. This table holds roughly 120,000 clones, around 89% found once. The source material was peripheral blood. These receptors were obtained from a woman aged 55-70 years with COVID-19, enrolled during active disease.

The genes are TRBV5-6 and TRBJ1-1; D is uncertain. CDR3 length: 13 amino acids. Trimming removed 3 bases from V and 5 bases from J, with 11 bases in between. In germline, CDR1 is SGHDT, CDR2 YYEEEE. CDR3 residues: CASSSGGWTEAFF. In DNA form, the CDR3 reads TGTGCCAGCAGCTCCGGTGGTTGGACTGAAGCTTTCTTT.

The V call is TRBV12-3 or TRBV12-4, the J call TRBJ2-7; the D gene is possibly TRBD1 (6 bases). V lost 8 bases and J 3 bases, leaving 14 bases between the germline ends. The CDR3 is made up of 13 amino acids. The CDR3 DNA follows: TGTGCCAGCCTGGGGCAGGGACACTACGAGCAGTACTTC. Translating gives CASLGQGHYEQYF.

This sequence joins TRBV19 and TRBJ1-3; D is unresolved. Germline lookup yields CDR1 LNHDA and CDR2 SQIVND (reference sequence). Trimming took off 8 bases at V and 0 bases at J, with 14 bases between the two ends. There are 15 residues in the CDR3. CDR3 in amino acids: CASAPFQDSGNTIYF. CDR3 DNA: TGTGCCAGTGCGCCGTTCCAGGACTCTGGAAACACCATATATTTT.

The genes are TRBV29-1 and TRBJ1-1, with 7 positions matching TRBD1. Per germline, CDR1 SQVTM and CDR2 ANQGSEA. The CDR3 sequence is 12 residues long. For the CDR3, the DNA is TGCAGTGAGGGGGCACCCAACACTGAAGCTTTCTTT. It translates to CSEGAPNTEAFF.

The CDR3 DNA reads TGTGCCAGCACGGTGCTAGGACAGGGGCGAGGCTACACCTTC. It is translated as CASTVLGQGRGYTF. The chain links TRBV5-4 to TRBJ1-2; 9 bases line up with TRBD1. This CDR3 region has 14 residues. Per germline, CDR1 SGHNT and CDR2 YYREEE (reference sequence). V dropped 6 bases and J dropped 8; count of bases not matched to a gene: 11. Full variable domain (rest looked up from reference TRBV5-4 and TRBJ1-2): ETGVTQSPTHLIKTRGQQVTLRCSSQSGHNTVSWYQQALGQGPQFIFQYYREEENGRGNFPPRFSGLQFPNYSSELNVNALELDDSALYLCASTVLGQGRGYTFGSGTRLTVV.

This chain links TRBV19 with TRBJ2-7, with D tentatively TRBD1 (6 bases). Trimming pared 4 bases from V and 4 bases from J, leaving 17 bases between. From germline, CDR1 is LNHDA and CDR2 SQIVND (reference sequence). The length of the CDR3 is 15 residues. The CDR3 here is CASSRTVTRDYEQYF. For the CDR3, the DNA is TGTGCCAGTAGTAGGACAGTTACTAGGGATTACGAGCAGTACTTC.

The sample holds one count of this clone. This rearrangement joins TRBV30 to TRBJ1-2; 8 bases line up with TRBD1. CDR3 length: 12 amino acids. Unmatched junction bases numbered 5, after V lost 3 bases and J lost 8 bases. Per germline, CDR1 GTSNPN and CDR2 SVGIG (reference sequence). DNA for the CDR3: TGTGCCTGGAGGGACAGGGTTGGCGGCTACACCTTC. Translated, it gives CAWRDRVGGYTF.

The V gene is TRBV3-1 (or the pseudogene TRBV3-2), the J gene TRBJ2-2, with 15 bases that match TRBD2. The V and J ends lost 4 bases and 3 bases, in that order; junction bases with no gene match: 3. Germline V gene sequence: CDR1 LGHDT, CDR2 YNNKEL (reference sequence). This CDR3 contains 17 residues. In DNA form, the CDR3 reads TGTGCCAGCAGCCGAGGACTAGCGGGGGGGCACACCGGGGAGCTGTTTTTT. Translated, it gives CASSRGLAGGHTGELFF.

The sample holds one count of this clone. The chain carries TRBV10-2 and TRBJ2-5; D may be TRBD1 (6 bases). V lost 4 bases and J lost 6, with 12 bases in between. CDR1 and CDR2 (germline): WSHSY, SAAADI. This CDR3 has 13 amino acids. CDR3 region: CASSVQGQQTQYF. Written as DNA, the CDR3 is TGCGCCAGCAGTGTGCAGGGGCAGCAGACCCAGTACTTC.

As to this clone: The identical CDR3 is also encoded by other nucleotide sequences in the sample. The rearrangement joins TRBV6-5 to TRBJ1-1; D is unresolved. Trimming left V 0 bases short and J 3 bases short, with 5 bases between. The CDR3 is 13 amino acids. The germline V gene encodes CDR1 MNHEY and CDR2 SVGAGI. The CDR3 nucleotides read TGTGCCAGCAGTTACTCGGCGGACACTGAAGCTTTCTTT. It yields the protein CASSYSADTEAFF.

The CDR3 sequence: CASSLGDRGVTGELFF. Here the CDR3 DNA reads TGCGCCAGCAGCTTGGGGGACAGGGGAGTCACCGGGGAGCTGTTTTTT. The chain joins TRBV5-1 to TRBJ2-2, with 10 bases aligning to TRBD1. In germline, CDR1 is SGHRS, CDR2 YFSETQ. This CDR3 region has 16 residues. The junction had 3 bases not matched to a gene; V was cut back by 0 bases and J by 4 bases.

This clone was counted a single time. This chain connects TRBV7-6 to TRBJ2-7; 14 bases align to TRBD2. V trimming: 3 bases; J trimming: 4 bases; junction bases outside the gene matches: 8. CDR1 and CDR2 (germline): SGHVS, FNYEAQ. This CDR3 is 17 amino acids long. The CDR3, as DNA: TGTGCCAGCAGCTTGGGCCCGGGACTAGCGGGGGTATACGAGCAGTACTTC. Translated, it gives CASSLGPGLAGVYEQYF.

The V and J genes are TRBV5-1 and TRBJ2-7; D gene ambiguous. The V gene lost 0 bases and the J gene lost 8 bases, with 12 bases spanning the gap. Germline CDR1 and CDR2: SGHRS and YFSETQ. The CDR3 loop spans 13 amino acids. The CDR3 reads CASSLEIFSKQYF. CDR3 in DNA: TGCGCCAGCAGCTTGGAAATCTTCTCTAAGCAGTACTTC. The full variable domain, completed using reference TRBV5-1 and TRBJ2-7, is KAGVTQTPRYLIKTRGQQVTLSCSPISGHRSVSWYQQTPGQGLQFLFEYFSETQRNKGNFPGRFSGRQFSNSRSEMNVSTLELGDSALYLCASSLEIFSKQYFGPGTRLTVT.

The J gene is TRBJ1-1, the V gene TRBV19; D not certain. Germline V gives CDR1 LNHDA, CDR2 SQIVND (reference sequence). The CDR3 covers 16 residues. V was trimmed by 0 bases and J by 4 bases, leaving 15 bases between them. CDR3: CASSIEWAGIGTEAFF. CDR3 DNA: TGTGCCAGTAGTATAGAGTGGGCGGGGATAGGCACTGAAGCTTTCTTT.

This clone was seen a single time. The V call is TRBV5-1, the J call TRBJ1-3; 9 bases fit TRBD1. This CDR3 comprises 15 residues. Unmatched junction bases numbered 6, after V lost 4 bases and J lost 4 bases. Per germline, CDR1 SGHRS and CDR2 YFSETQ. CDR3 loop: CASSKRGQGGNTIYF. CDR3 DNA sequence: TGCGCCAGCAGCAAAAGGGGACAGGGAGGAAACACCATATATTTT. Full variable domain (outside the CDR3, taken from reference TRBV5-1 and TRBJ1-3): KAGVTQTPRYLIKTRGQQVTLSCSPISGHRSVSWYQQTPGQGLQFLFEYFSETQRNKGNFPGRFSGRQFSNSRSEMNVSTLELGDSALYLCASSKRGQGGNTIYFGEGSWLTVV.

The rearrangement links TRBV9 to TRBJ1-3, with D tentatively TRBD1 (5 bases). Looked up from germline, CDR1 is SGDLS and CDR2 is YYNGEE. V was pared by 0 bases and J by 4 bases, with 11 bases between. The CDR3 length is 15 residues. CDR3 sequence: CASSVGQPRGNTIYF. CDR3 DNA: TGTGCCAGCAGCGTAGGACAGCCGAGGGGAAACACCATATATTTT. The variable domain in full, with the rest retrieved from reference TRBV9 and TRBJ1-3, is DSGVTQTPKHLITATGQRVTLRCSPRSGDLSVYWYQQSLDQGLQFLIQYYNGEERAKGNILERFSAQQFPDLHSELNLSSLELGDSALYFCASSVGQPRGNTIYFGEGSWLTVV.

The V gene is TRBV7-2, the J gene TRBJ2-7; 10 positions agree with TRBD2. The CDR3 consists of 19 residues. From germline, CDR1 is SGHTA and CDR2 FQGNSA. The V gene end was trimmed by 1 base and the J gene end by 4 bases; junction bases not matched to a gene: 16. The CDR3: CASSLVVAGGPAAFYEQYF. The CDR3 nucleotides are TGTGCCAGCAGCTTAGTTGTAGCGGGGGGTCCCGCCGCCTTTTACGAGCAGTACTTC.

The chain uses TRBV9 and TRBJ1-1; 8 nucleotides match TRBD1. The length of the CDR3 is 15 residues. CDR1 is SGDLS and CDR2 is YYNGEE in the germline V gene. The V and J ends lost 3 bases and 3 bases, in that order; junction bases with no gene match: 7. The CDR3 region is CASSAWTGIDTEAFF. In nucleotides, the CDR3 is TGTGCCAGCAGCGCCTGGACAGGGATAGACACTGAAGCTTTCTTT.

The chain uses TRBV20-1 and TRBJ1-5; TRBD1 matches at 8 bases. This CDR3 spans 14 amino acids. CDR1 is DFQATT and CDR2 is SNEGSKA in the germline V gene (reference sequence). V shed 3 bases and J 4 bases; nucleotides not matched to a gene: 5. CDR3 nucleotide sequence: TGCAGTGCTAGTTGGACAGGGTCAAATCAGCCCCAGCATTTT. Protein product: CSASWTGSNQPQHF.

The chain links TRBV12-5 to TRBJ1-5, with D possibly matching TRBD1 (5 bases). Germline CDR1 LGHNT, CDR2 FRNRAP. V lost 7 bases to trimming and J lost 4 bases, with 11 bases between them. The CDR3 loop spans 13 amino acids. CDR3: CASALTGNQPQHF. CDR3 nucleotides: TGTGCTAGTGCCCTCACAGGAAATCAGCCCCAGCATTTT.

The chain employs TRBV19 and TRBJ2-1, with 7 bases lining up with TRBD2. J lost 0 bases, V lost 8 bases, and 7 bases had no gene match. From germline, CDR1 is LNHDA and CDR2 SQIVND (reference sequence). This CDR3 contains 15 residues. CDR3: CASGLGRSSYNEQFF. The CDR3 region has the DNA TGTGCCAGTGGACTCGGGAGGAGCTCCTACAATGAGCAGTTCTTC.

This clone has just one count. The chain couples TRBV10-3 to TRBJ2-7; TRBD1 matches at 9 bases. This CDR3 comprises 14 residues. With V trimmed by 6 bases and J by 5 bases, 8 bases remained unmatched. Germline CDR1 and CDR2: ENHRY and SYGVKD. The CDR3 spells CAISLSGTGNEQYF. CDR3 nucleotides: TGTGCCATCAGCCTATCCGGGACAGGGAACGAGCAGTACTTC.

V and J are TRBV19 and TRBJ2-3, with TRBD1 matching over 7 bases. The junction had 5 bases not matched to a gene; V was cut back by 0 bases and J by 5 bases. The germline V gene encodes CDR1 LNHDA and CDR2 SQIVND (reference sequence). The CDR3 is 15 residues long. In DNA, the CDR3 is TGTGCCAGTAGTATAGAAGGGGGCTGGGTAGATACGCAGTATTTT. It encodes CASSIEGGWVDTQYF.